This T cell receptor beta chain came from a study of T cell responses to AZD1222 COVID-19 vaccine. Broader study findings: After two AZD1222 doses, spike-specific TCR breadth and depth rose versus day 0. It should be noted that donors were predominantly white British and more often female, and clonal diversity was possibly underestimated. Seropositive AZD1222 recipients at baseline numbered only five or six. The study found vaccine-associated CD4 TCRs spanning spike, dominant at 160-218 and 743-854.

Trimming removed 3 bases from V and 3 bases from J, with 8 bases in between. The length of the CDR3 is 13 residues. In the case of this clone: Its antigen is unknown.

Sequencing used immunoSEQ multiplex PCR; TCRdb keeps in-frame clones, though not all of them. The repertoire holds some 130,000 clones, with 88% as singletons. The source material was peripheral blood, sampled on day 0 of MenACWY control vaccination. The TCR sequence derives from an adult in good health. The chain combines TRBV12-3 or TRBV12-4 with TRBJ1-1; D not certain. CDR3 protein: CASSLKGDTEAFF. CDR3 DNA sequence: TGTGCCAGCAGTTTGAAGGGAGACACTGAAGCTTTCTTT.